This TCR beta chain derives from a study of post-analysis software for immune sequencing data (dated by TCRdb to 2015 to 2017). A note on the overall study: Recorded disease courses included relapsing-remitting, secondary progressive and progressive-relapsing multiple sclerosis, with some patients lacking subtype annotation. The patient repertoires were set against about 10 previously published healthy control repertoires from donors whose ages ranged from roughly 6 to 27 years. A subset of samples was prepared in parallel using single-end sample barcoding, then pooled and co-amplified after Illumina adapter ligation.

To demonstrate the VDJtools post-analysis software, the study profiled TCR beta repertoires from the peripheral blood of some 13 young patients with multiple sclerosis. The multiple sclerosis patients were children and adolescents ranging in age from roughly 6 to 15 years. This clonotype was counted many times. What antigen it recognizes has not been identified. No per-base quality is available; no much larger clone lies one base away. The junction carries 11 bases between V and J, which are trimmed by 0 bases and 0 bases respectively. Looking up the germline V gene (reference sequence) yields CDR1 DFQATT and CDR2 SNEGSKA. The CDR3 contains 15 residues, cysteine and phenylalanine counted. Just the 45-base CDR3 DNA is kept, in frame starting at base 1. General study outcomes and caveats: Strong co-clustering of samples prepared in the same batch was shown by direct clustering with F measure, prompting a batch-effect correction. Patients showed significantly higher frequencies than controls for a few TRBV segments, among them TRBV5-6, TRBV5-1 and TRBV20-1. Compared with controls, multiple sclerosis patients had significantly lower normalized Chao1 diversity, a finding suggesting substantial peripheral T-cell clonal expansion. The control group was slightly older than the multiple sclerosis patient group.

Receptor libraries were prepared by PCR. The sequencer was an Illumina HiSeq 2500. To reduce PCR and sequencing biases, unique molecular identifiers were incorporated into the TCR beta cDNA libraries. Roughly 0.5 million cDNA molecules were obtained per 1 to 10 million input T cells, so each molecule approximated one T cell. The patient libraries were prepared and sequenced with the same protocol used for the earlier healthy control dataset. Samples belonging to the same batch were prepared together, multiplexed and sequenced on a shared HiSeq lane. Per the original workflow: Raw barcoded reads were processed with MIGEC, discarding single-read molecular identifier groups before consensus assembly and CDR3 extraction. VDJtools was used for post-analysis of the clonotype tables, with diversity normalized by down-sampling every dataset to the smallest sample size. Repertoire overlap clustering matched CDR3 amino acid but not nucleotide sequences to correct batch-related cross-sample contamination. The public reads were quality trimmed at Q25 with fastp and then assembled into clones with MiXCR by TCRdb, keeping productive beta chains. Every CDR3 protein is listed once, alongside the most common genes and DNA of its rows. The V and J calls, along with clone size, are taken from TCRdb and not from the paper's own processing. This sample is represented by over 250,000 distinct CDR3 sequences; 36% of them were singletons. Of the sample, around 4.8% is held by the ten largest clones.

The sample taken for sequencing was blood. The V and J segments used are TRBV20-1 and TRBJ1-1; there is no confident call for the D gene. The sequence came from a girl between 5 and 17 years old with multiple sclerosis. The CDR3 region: CSARDPRGLNTEAFF. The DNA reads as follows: TGCAGTGCTAGAGATCCCCGCGGATTGAACACTGAAGCTTTCTTT.